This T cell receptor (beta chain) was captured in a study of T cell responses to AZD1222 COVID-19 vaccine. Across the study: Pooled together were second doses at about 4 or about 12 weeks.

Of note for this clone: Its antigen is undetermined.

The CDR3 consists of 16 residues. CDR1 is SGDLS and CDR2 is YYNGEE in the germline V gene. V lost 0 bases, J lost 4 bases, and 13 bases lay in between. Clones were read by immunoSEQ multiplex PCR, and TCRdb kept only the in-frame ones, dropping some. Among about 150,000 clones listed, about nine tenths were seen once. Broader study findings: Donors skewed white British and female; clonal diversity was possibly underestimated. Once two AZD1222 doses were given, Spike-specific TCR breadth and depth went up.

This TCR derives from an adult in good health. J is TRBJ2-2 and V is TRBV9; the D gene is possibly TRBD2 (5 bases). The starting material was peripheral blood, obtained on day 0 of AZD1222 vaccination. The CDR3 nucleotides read TGTGCCAGCAGCGTAGTCGGGGAGCCGACCACCGGGGAGCTGTTTTTT. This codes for CASSVVGEPTTGELFF.